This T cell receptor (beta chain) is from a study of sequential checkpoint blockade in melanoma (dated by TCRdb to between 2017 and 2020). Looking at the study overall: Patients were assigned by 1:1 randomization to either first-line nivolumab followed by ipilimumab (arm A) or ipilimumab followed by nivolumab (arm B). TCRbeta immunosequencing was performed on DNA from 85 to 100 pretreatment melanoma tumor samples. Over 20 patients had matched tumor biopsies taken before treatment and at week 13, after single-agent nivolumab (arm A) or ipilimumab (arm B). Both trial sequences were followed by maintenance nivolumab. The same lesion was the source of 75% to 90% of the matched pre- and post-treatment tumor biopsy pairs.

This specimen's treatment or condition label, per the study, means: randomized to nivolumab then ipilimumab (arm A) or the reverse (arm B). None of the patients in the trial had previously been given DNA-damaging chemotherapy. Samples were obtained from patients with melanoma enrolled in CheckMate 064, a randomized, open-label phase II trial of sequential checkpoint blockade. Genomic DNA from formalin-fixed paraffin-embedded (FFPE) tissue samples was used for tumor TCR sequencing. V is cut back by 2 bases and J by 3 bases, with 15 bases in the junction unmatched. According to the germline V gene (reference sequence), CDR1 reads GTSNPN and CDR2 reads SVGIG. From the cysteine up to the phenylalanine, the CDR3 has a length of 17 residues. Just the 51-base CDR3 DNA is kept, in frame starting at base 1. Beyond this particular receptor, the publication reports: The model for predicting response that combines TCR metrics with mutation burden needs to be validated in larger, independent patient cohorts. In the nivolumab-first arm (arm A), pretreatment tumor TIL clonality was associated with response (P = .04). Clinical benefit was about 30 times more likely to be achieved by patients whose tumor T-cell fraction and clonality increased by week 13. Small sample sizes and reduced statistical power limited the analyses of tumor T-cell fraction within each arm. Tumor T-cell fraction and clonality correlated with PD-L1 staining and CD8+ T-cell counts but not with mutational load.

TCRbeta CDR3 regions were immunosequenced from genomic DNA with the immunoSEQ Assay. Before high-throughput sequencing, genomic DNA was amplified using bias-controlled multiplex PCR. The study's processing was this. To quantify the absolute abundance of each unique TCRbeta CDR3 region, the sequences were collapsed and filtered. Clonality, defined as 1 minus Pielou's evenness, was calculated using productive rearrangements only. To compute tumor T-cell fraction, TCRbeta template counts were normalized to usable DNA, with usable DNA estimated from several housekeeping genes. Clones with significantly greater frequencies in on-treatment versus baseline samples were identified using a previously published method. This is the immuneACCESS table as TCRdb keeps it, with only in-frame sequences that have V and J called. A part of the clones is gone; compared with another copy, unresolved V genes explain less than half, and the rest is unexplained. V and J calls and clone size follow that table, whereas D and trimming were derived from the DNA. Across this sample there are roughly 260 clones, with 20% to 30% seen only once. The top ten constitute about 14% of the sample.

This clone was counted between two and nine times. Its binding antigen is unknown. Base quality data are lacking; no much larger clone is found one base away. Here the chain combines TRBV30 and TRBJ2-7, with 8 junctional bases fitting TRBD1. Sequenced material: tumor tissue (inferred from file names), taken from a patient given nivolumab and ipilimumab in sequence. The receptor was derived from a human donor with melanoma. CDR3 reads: CAWSNGLLGQDHYEQYF. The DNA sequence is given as TGTGCCTGGAGTAATGGTCTTTTGGGACAGGACCACTACGAGCAGTACTTC. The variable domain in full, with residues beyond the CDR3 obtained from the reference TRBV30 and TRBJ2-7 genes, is SQTIHQWPATLVQPVGSPLSLECTVEGTSNPNLYWYRQAAGRGLQLLFYSVGIGQISSEVPQNLSASRPQDRQFILSSKKLLLSDSGFYLCAWSNGLLGQDHYEQYFGPGTRLTVT.